What follows are 21 T cell receptor beta chains derived from one specimen sequenced in a study of spatial heterogeneity in lung cancer. The time point was: blood at routine non-recurrence follow-up after resection. Unsorted whole RNA of tumor, nontumor lung or frozen PBMC was sequenced. TCRdb reprocessed the 5' RACE reads with MiXCR, giving one entry per CDR3 protein. The sample contains around 110,000 distinct CDR3 sequences, 10% to 15% of which appear only once. The source was PBMCs, collected at follow-up. These receptors came from a male donor with early-stage non-small cell lung cancer.

This clonotype was found many times. The rearrangement joins TRBV19 to TRBJ2-5; a possible D gene is TRBD1 (6 bases). The CDR3 sequence is 15 residues long. The germline V gene encodes CDR1 LNHDA and CDR2 SQIVND (reference sequence). The germline V and J ends were trimmed by 4 bases and 5 bases, with 17 bases remaining between them. CDR3 coding DNA: TGTGCCAGTAGTACCGATGACAGGACTTGGGAGACCCAGTACTTC. Encoded protein: CASSTDDRTWETQYF.

The J gene is TRBJ1-2, the V gene TRBV7-9; perhaps TRBD1 as D (6 bases). V shed 0 bases and J shed 4 bases, with 12 bases lying between them. The CDR3 covers 15 residues. Germline CDR1 reads SEHNR; CDR2 reads FQNEAQ (reference sequence). As DNA, the CDR3 is TGTGCCAGCAGCTTAGCGGGGGGCGCGGTCTATGGCTACACCTTC. Amino acid sequence: CASSLAGGAVYGYTF.

J is TRBJ2-7 and V is TRBV27, with D possibly matching TRBD1 (7 bases). This CDR3 is 14 amino acids long. V lost 2 bases, J lost 2 bases, and 10 bases lay in between. Germline lookup yields CDR1 MNHEY and CDR2 SMNVEV (reference sequence). As DNA, the CDR3 is TGTGCCAGCAGTTTACAGGGGGGCGCCTACGAGCAGTACTTC. This codes for CASSLQGGAYEQYF.

This clonotype occurred a few times. This chain links TRBV2 with TRBJ1-4; D not resolved. Deletions cut 6 bases from V and 0 bases from J, with 11 bases between. Germline V gene data show CDR1 as SNHLY and CDR2 as FYNNEI. The CDR3 covers 15 residues. The DNA for the CDR3 is TGTGCCAGCAGGATCCAGGCCGCAACTAATGAAAAACTGTTTTTT. Translation gives CASRIQAATNEKLFF.

This clonotype occurred many times. V usage is TRBV9 and J usage is TRBJ2-5; 14 bases are a match to TRBD2. The ends lost 4 bases at V and 1 base at J; junction bases unmatched: 3. This CDR3 spans 16 amino acids. Germline CDR1 reads SGDLS; CDR2 reads YYNGEE. CDR3 coding DNA: TGTGCCAGCAGCCAAGGGACTAGCGGGGGCCAAGAGACCCAGTACTTC. This encodes CASSQGTSGGQETQYF.

This clonotype was picked up a small number of times. This chain links TRBV20-1 with TRBJ2-1, with a weak D call TRBD1 (6 bases). From germline, CDR1 is DFQATT and CDR2 SNEGSKA (reference sequence). This CDR3 comprises 13 residues. Deletions cut 7 bases from V and 6 bases from J, with 16 bases between. The CDR3 region has the DNA TGCAGTGTTCCGGGACAACTAACCAATGAGCAGTTCTTC. Its translation: CSVPGQLTNEQFF.

Ten or more counts support this clonotype. This sequence joins TRBV11-2 and TRBJ2-1, with a tentative D call TRBD2 (6 bases). CDR1 and CDR2 from the germline V gene are SGHAT and FQNNGV. The CDR3 loop spans 17 amino acids. V lost 5 bases to trimming and J lost 12 bases, with 29 bases between them. The CDR3 DNA sequence: TGTGCCAGCAGCCTCCAGTCCGCGGGGTCCTTTGCTATTGTGCAGTTCTTC. Protein: CASSLQSAGSFAIVQFF.

This chain connects TRBV9 to TRBJ2-7; TRBD1 is a possible D gene (6 bases). The germline CDR1 and CDR2 sequences are SGDLS and YYNGEE. The ends were cut back, 0 bases at V and 7 bases at J, with 14 bases in the middle. The CDR3 contains 14 residues. CDR3 amino acids: CASSVGNMGAEQYF. CDR3 bases: TGTGCCAGCAGCGTAGGAAACATGGGGGCGGAGCAGTACTTC.

The sample holds many counts of this clonotype. The chain links TRBV18 to TRBJ1-1, with D perhaps TRBD1 (6 bases). With 4 bases removed from V and 3 bases from J, the gap between germline ends came to 12 bases. Germline CDR1 and CDR2: KGHSH and LQKENI. The CDR3 loop spans 14 amino acids. The CDR3 DNA sequence: TGTGCCAGCTCACGGTCGTCAGGGGACACTGAAGCTTTCTTT. This sequence encodes CASSRSSGDTEAFF.

This clonotype was picked up many times. V is TRBV28 and J is TRBJ2-3, with D uncertain. The CDR3 extends over 16 amino acids. Trimming removed 3 bases from V and 0 bases from J, with 13 bases in between. Germline CDR1 reads MDHEN; CDR2 reads SYDVKM. CDR3 protein: CASSLAWRRSTDTQYF. In DNA, the CDR3 is TGTGCCAGCAGTTTGGCTTGGCGGCGAAGCACAGATACGCAGTATTTT.

This clonotype was observed at least ten times. The chain employs TRBV2 and TRBJ2-3; TRBD2 matches at 10 bases. The CDR3 totals 16 residues. J gave up 6 bases and V 1 base, and 7 bases lay outside the gene matches. In germline, CDR1 is SNHLY, CDR2 FYNNEI. Written as DNA, the CDR3 is TGTGCCAGCAGTGAAGGAGAGCGGGGGGGCCGGGATACGCAGTATTTT. Residues: CASSEGERGGRDTQYF.

Only a few counts were recorded for this clonotype. The gene calls are TRBV10-3 and TRBJ2-2, with TRBD2 as a possible D gene (7 bases). CDR3 size: 14 residues. V lost 9 bases to trimming and J lost 3 bases, with 14 bases between them. Germline loops: CDR1 ENHRY, CDR2 SYGVKD. CDR3 nucleotides: TGTGCCATGCGACGGGGGGCGGACACCGGGGAGCTGTTTTTT. Its protein is CAMRRGADTGELFF.

Ten or more counts support this clonotype. The chain has TRBV5-1 and TRBJ1-2; no definite D call. V lost 4 bases to trimming and J lost 4 bases, with 14 bases between them. The CDR3 has 14 amino acids. CDR1 SGHRS and CDR2 YFSETQ come from the germline V gene. The CDR3 protein is CASSPDGRPYGYTF. Here the CDR3 DNA reads TGCGCCAGCAGCCCGGATGGCAGGCCCTATGGCTACACCTTC.

The rearrangement joins TRBV7-2 to TRBJ2-7; 7 positions agree with TRBD1. Germline trimming cut 5 bases from V and 7 bases from J; bases unmatched to any gene: 14. The CDR3 covers 15 residues. Germline V gene data show CDR1 as SGHTA and CDR2 as FQGNSA. Here the CDR3 reads CASSRETRDSDEQYF. The DNA of the CDR3 is TGTGCCAGCAGCCGAGAGACCCGGGACAGCGATGAGCAGTACTTC.

This clonotype has a count of ten or more. V and J are TRBV27 and TRBJ2-2; the D gene is possibly TRBD1 (5 bases). The germline V gene encodes CDR1 MNHEY and CDR2 SMNVEV (reference sequence). This CDR3 has 15 residues. V lost 4 bases and J 6 bases, leaving 15 bases between the germline ends. The CDR3, as DNA: TGTGCCAGCAGTTCCACCCGCCAGGGATCCGGGGAGCTGTTTTTT. Its translation: CASSSTRQGSGELFF.

Ten or more counts support this clonotype. The rearrangement uses TRBV5-5 and TRBJ2-3, with D maybe TRBD2 (6 bases). The V gene's germline CDR1 is SGHKS and CDR2 YYEKEE (reference sequence). Trimming removed 0 bases from V and 3 bases from J, with 11 bases in between. The CDR3 runs 15 residues. CDR3 DNA: TGTGCCAGCAGCTTGGGGGATGCGGGGACAGATACGCAGTATTTT. Amino acid sequence: CASSLGDAGTDTQYF.

This rearrangement joins TRBV7-2 to TRBJ2-3; the D gene is possibly TRBD1 (6 bases). Germline CDR1 and CDR2: SGHTA and FQGNSA. This CDR3 has 15 residues. V dropped 4 bases and J dropped 3 bases, with 14 bases sitting between them. The CDR3: CASSSAIGTTDTQYF. The CDR3 coding sequence is TGTGCCAGCAGCTCCGCGATTGGGACAACAGATACGCAGTATTTT.

This clonotype was seen ten or more times. J is TRBJ2-4 and V is TRBV13; 8 nucleotides match TRBD1. J was trimmed by 7 bases and V by 4 bases; bases with no gene match: 15. CDR1 and CDR2 from the germline V gene are PRHDT and FYEKMQ (reference sequence). This CDR3 region has 17 residues. For the CDR3, the DNA is TGTGCCAGCAGCTCAACTAAGACAGGGGAGAGGAGGAACATTCAGTACTTC. This gives the protein CASSSTKTGERRNIQYF.

This clonotype was picked up many times. The chain employs TRBV10-3 and TRBJ1-4; D is unresolved. The germline V gene has CDR1 ENHRY and CDR2 SYGVKD. V was pared by 7 bases and J by 2 bases, with 5 bases between. The CDR3 has 12 amino acids. The CDR3 here is CAIKSTNEKLFF. CDR3 nucleotides: TGTGCCATCAAGTCTACTAATGAAAAACTGTTTTTT.

This chain uses TRBV7-9 with TRBJ2-7; TRBD2 might be the D (7 bases). CDR1 and CDR2 from the germline V gene are SEHNR and FQNEAQ (reference sequence). V was pared by 5 bases and J by 4 bases, with 21 bases between. This CDR3 contains 16 residues. CDR3 sequence: CASSHLGAGAKYEQYF. The CDR3 region has the DNA TGTGCCAGCAGCCATTTAGGGGCGGGGGCCAAGTACGAGCAGTACTTC.

The sample holds a few counts of this clonotype. The gene calls are TRBV19 and TRBJ2-6; D is possibly TRBD2 (5 bases). Germline-derived CDR1 and CDR2 are LNHDA and SQIVND (reference sequence). The CDR3 length is 17 residues. The V end was cut by 3 bases, the J end by 0 bases, with 12 bases between. DNA for the CDR3: TGTGCCAGTAGTATTAGAGGGATCGCCTCTGGGGCCAACGTCCTGACTTTC. Amino acid sequence: CASSIRGIASGANVLTF.